There are a few counts of the clone carrying this TCR beta chain. The sample belongs to a study of blood T cell repertoires in COVID-19. In the original workflow: Amplification of reference gene primers was used by the study to estimate nucleated cell counts. Clones were sequenced by immunoSEQ multiplex PCR, and TCRdb holds only the in-frame ones, with some missing. V and J calls and clone size are as listed in that table; D and trimming were resolved from the DNA. This sample has 60,000 to 85,000 clones; 86% occur once, and the top ten carry 18%. The trim removed 2 bases at V and 13 bases at J, leaving 1 base unmatched. Germline V gene sequence: CDR1 KGHDR, CDR2 SFDVKD. The CDR3 contains 13 residues.

The TCR sequence derives from a human donor in a cohort sampled during active COVID-19. The sequenced sample was peripheral blood. The chain employs TRBV24-1 and TRBJ2-2; 12 nucleotides match TRBD2. Written as DNA, the CDR3 is TGTGCCACCAGTGATTCGGGACTAGCGGGGCTGTTTTTT. Protein product: CATSDSGLAGLFF.